This entry describes one T cell receptor (beta chain). Its antigen is not identified. Germline CDR1 reads SGHTA; CDR2 reads FQGNSA. V shed 5 bases, J shed 3 bases, and the junction held 7 bases outside the gene matches. This CDR3 region has 14 residues. The data were obtained in a study of cytomegalovirus exposure and HLA in healthy donors. Study-level points and caveats: Rarity characterized most TCR sequences, yet some public TCRs appeared in many donors. Listed as cytomegalovirus-associated were 150 to 200 TCR beta chains.

Produced via immunoSEQ multiplex PCR; TCRdb's table is partial and in-frame only. The sample includes about 79,000 clones, approximately 94% of them seen just once. Sequenced input: PBMCs. The source is a woman under 40 in good health and CMV-seronegative. The V gene is TRBV7-2, the J gene TRBJ2-7; 7 positions agree with TRBD1. The CDR3 DNA follows: TGTGCCAGCAGCCCACCACAGGGGATCTACGAGCAGTACTTC. Its protein product is CASSPPQGIYEQYF.